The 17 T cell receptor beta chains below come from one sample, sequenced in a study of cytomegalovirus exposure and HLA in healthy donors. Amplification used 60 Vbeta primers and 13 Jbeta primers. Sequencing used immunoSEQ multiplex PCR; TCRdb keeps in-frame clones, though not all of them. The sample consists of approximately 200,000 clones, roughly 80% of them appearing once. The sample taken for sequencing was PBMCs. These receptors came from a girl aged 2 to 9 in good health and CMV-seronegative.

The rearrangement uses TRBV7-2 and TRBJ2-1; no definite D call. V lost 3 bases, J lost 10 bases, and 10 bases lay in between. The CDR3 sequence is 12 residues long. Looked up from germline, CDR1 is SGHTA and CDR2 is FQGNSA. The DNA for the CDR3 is TGTGCCAGCAGCTTGGGCCCGTACGAGCAGTTCTTC. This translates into CASSLGPYEQFF.

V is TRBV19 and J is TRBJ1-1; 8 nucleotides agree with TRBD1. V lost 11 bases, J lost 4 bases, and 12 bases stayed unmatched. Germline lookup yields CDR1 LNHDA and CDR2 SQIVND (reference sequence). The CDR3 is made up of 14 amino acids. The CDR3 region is CACLTGTGGTEAFF. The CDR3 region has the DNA TGTGCCTGCTTAACAGGGACAGGAGGCACTGAAGCTTTCTTT. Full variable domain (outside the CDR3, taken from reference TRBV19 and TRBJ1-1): DGGITQSPKYLFRKEGQNVTLSCEQNLNHDAMYWYRQDPGQGLRLIYYSQIVNDFQKGDIAEGYSVSREKKESFPLTVTSAQKNPTAFYLCACLTGTGGTEAFFGQGTRLTVV.

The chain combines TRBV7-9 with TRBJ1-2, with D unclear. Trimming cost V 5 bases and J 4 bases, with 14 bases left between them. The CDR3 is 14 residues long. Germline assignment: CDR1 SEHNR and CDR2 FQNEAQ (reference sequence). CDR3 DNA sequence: TGTGCCAGCAGCGACTCGGCGGAGATCTATGGCTACACCTTC. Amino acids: CASSDSAEIYGYTF. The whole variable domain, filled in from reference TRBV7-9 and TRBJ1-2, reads DTGVSQNPRHKITKRGQNVTFRCDPISEHNRLYWYRQTLGQGPEFLTYFQNEAQLEKSRLLSDRFSAERPKGSFSTLEIQRTEQGDSAMYLCASSDSAEIYGYTFGSGTRLTVV.

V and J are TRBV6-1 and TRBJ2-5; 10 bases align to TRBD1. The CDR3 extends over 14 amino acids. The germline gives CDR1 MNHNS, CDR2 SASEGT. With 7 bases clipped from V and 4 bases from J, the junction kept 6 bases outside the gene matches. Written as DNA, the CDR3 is TGTGCCAGCAAATGGACAGGGGGGGGAGAGACCCAGTACTTC. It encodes CASKWTGGGETQYF.

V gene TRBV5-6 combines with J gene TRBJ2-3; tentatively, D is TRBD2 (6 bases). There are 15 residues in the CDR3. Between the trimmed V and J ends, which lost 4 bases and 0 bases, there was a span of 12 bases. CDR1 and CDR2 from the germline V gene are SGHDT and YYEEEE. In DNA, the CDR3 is TGTGCCAGCAGCCTGGGACTGGTCAGCACAGATACGCAGTATTTT. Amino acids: CASSLGLVSTDTQYF.

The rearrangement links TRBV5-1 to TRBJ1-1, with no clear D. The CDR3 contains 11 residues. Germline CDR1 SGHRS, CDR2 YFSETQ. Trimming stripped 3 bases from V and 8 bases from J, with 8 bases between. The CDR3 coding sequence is TGCGCCAGCAGCTCCCAGGTGGAAGCTTTCTTT. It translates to CASSSQVEAFF.

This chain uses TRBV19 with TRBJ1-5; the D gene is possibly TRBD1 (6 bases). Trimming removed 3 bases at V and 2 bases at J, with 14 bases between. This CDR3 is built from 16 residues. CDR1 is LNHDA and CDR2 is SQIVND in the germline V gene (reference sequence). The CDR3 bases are TGTGCCAGTAGTATCGGGTCAGGGGCGGGCAATCAGCCCCAGCATTTT. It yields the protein CASSIGSGAGNQPQHF.

CDR3 protein: CASSFLGSGTKSYEQYF. The CDR3 coding sequence is TGTGCCAGCAGCTTCCTGGGGAGCGGGACAAAGTCCTACGAGCAGTACTTC. The chain is built from TRBV5-6 and TRBJ2-7; possible D gene TRBD2, 7 bases. CDR1 SGHDT and CDR2 YYEEEE come from the germline V gene. V lost 2 bases to trimming and J lost 1 base, with 19 bases between them. The CDR3 extends over 17 amino acids.

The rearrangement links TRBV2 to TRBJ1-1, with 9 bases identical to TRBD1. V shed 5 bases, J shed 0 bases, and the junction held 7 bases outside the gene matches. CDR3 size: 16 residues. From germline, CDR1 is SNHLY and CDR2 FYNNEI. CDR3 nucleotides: TGTGCCAGCAGTCGGAGGACAGGGGAAATGAACACTGAAGCTTTCTTT. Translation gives CASSRRTGEMNTEAFF.

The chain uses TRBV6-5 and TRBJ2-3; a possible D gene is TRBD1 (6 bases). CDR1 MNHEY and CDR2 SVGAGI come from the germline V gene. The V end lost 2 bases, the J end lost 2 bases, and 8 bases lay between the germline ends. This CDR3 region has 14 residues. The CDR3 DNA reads TGTGCCAGCAGTTACCGGGACAACACAGATACGCAGTATTTT. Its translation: CASSYRDNTDTQYF.

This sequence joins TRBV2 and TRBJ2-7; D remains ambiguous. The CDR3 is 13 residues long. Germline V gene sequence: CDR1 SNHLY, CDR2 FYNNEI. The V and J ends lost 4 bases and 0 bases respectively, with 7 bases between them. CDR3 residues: CASSAGSSYEQYF. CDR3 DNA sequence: TGTGCCAGCAGTGCTGGCAGCTCCTACGAGCAGTACTTC.

In DNA, the CDR3 is TGTGCCAGCAGCTTGCCACAGGGGCCCGCTAACTATGGCTACACCTTC. Protein: CASSLPQGPANYGYTF. The chain employs TRBV5-4 and TRBJ1-2; 7 bases map to TRBD1. The germline V gene encodes CDR1 SGHNT and CDR2 YYREEE (reference sequence). The CDR3 loop spans 16 amino acids. V gave up 1 base and J gave up 0 bases; unmatched junction bases: 6.

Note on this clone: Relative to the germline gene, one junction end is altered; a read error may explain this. DNA of the CDR3: TGTTCCAGCAGCTTGCAAGAGAATCAGCCCCAGCATTTT. As protein: CSSSLQENQPQHF. The chain joins TRBV7-9 to TRBJ1-5; D gene ambiguous. CDR1 and CDR2 (germline): SEHNR, FQNEAQ (reference sequence). The CDR3 runs 13 residues.

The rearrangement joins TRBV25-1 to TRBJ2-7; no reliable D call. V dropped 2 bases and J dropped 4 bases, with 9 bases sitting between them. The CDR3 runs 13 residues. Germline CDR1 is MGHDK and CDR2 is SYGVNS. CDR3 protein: CASSEPGLYEQYF. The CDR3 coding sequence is TGTGCCAGCAGTGAACCAGGCCTATACGAGCAGTACTTC.

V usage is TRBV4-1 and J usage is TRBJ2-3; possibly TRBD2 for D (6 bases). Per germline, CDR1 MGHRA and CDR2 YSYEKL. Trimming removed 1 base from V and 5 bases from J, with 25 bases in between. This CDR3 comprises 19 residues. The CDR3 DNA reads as TGCGCCAGCAGCCAAGTGGGGCGGGGTCGGGGGTCCCATCGAGATACGCAGTATTTT. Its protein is CASSQVGRGRGSHRDTQYF.

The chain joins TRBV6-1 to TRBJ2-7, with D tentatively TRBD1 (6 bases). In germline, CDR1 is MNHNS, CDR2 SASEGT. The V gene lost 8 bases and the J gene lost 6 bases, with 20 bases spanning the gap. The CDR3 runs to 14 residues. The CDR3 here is CASVSQGKSAEQYF. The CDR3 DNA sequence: TGTGCCAGCGTCTCACAGGGAAAGTCAGCCGAGCAGTACTTC.

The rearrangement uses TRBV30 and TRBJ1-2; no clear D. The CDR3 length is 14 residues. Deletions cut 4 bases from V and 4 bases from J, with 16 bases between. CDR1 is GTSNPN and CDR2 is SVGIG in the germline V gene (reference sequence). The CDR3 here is CAWKAGPLGYGYTF. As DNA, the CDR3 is TGTGCCTGGAAAGCAGGTCCCCTTGGCTATGGCTACACCTTC. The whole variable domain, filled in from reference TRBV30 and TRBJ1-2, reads SQTIHQWPATLVQPVGSPLSLECTVEGTSNPNLYWYRQAAGRGLQLLFYSVGIGQISSEVPQNLSASRPQDRQFILSSKKLLLSDSGFYLCAWKAGPLGYGYTFGSGTRLTVV.